Below, 10 T cell receptor beta chains from the same sample are listed, as sequenced in a study of blood T cell repertoires in COVID-19 (dated by TCRdb to about 2020). Libraries were built with the immunoSEQ multiplex PCR assay. TCRdb carries this immuneACCESS record with in-frame sequences only. Its versions omit some clonotypes, under half of them owing to an unresolved V gene in the studies checked, with the rest unexplained. Across this sample there are about 54,000 clones, with approximately 80% seen only once. The ten biggest clones cover roughly 4.8% of the sample. Sequences were obtained from peripheral blood. These receptors originate from a woman aged 60-75 years with acute or convalescent COVID-19.

The chain is built from TRBV25-1 and TRBJ2-7, with 10 bases that match TRBD1. In germline, CDR1 is MGHDK, CDR2 SYGVNS. The ends lost 1 base at V and 3 bases at J; junction bases unmatched: 3. The CDR3 sequence is 15 residues long. The CDR3 reads CASSESRTGGYEQYF. The CDR3 DNA follows: TGTGCCAGCAGTGAATCCAGGACAGGGGGCTACGAGCAGTACTTC.

The chain links TRBV20-1 to TRBJ2-1; 10 bases agree with TRBD2. CDR3 length: 15 amino acids. Germline CDR1 DFQATT, CDR2 SNEGSKA (reference sequence). V lost 3 bases and J lost 10; bases outside the gene matches: 12. Written as DNA, the CDR3 is TGCAGTGCTAGTCTCCCTAGCGGGAGAATTGGAGAGCAGTTCTTC. It codes for CSASLPSGRIGEQFF.

This sequence joins TRBV13 and TRBJ1-1; 7 bases are shared with TRBD1. The CDR3 length is 13 residues. With 4 bases clipped from V and 6 bases from J, the junction kept 5 bases outside the gene matches. Per germline, CDR1 PRHDT and CDR2 FYEKMQ (reference sequence). The DNA of the CDR3 is TGTGCCAGCAGCTGGACAGGCAGCGCTGAAGCTTTCTTT. Residues: CASSWTGSAEAFF.

V and J are TRBV11-2 and TRBJ2-7, with a weak D call TRBD1 (5 bases). The germline CDR1 and CDR2 sequences are SGHAT and FQNNGV. V dropped 5 bases and J dropped 2 bases, with 13 bases sitting between them. The CDR3 has 14 residues. DNA for the CDR3: TGTGCCAGCAGCCCGCAGGGTTTTACCTACGAGCAGTACTTC. Protein product: CASSPQGFTYEQYF.

The rearrangement joins TRBV6-5 to TRBJ2-1; maybe TRBD1 (6 bases). The CDR3 runs 15 residues. V lost 6 bases and J lost 5, with 17 bases in between. Germline CDR1 is MNHEY and CDR2 is SVGAGI. The DNA for the CDR3 is TGTGCCAGCAGCCTTGACAGGTCTAGAGACAATGAGCAGTTCTTC. This sequence encodes CASSLDRSRDNEQFF.

V and J are TRBV6-5 and TRBJ1-6; D is unresolved. The CDR3 runs 14 residues. Germline V gene sequence: CDR1 MNHEY, CDR2 SVGAGI. Trimming shortened V by 11 bases and J by 11 bases, and 22 bases separated the two germline ends. The CDR3 is CACHSEQAVTPLHF. The CDR3, as DNA: TGTGCCTGCCACTCCGAGCAGGCCGTTACACCCCTCCACTTT.

The V call is TRBV7-2, the J call TRBJ1-4; D might be TRBD1 (5 bases). Trimming took off 1 base at V and 3 bases at J, with 9 bases between the two ends. Germline-derived CDR1 and CDR2 are SGHTA and FQGNSA. This CDR3 is 15 amino acids long. The CDR3 protein is CASSLDPGPNEKLFF. DNA of the CDR3: TGTGCCAGCAGCTTAGATCCAGGGCCTAATGAAAAACTGTTTTTT. Full variable domain (outside the CDR3, taken from reference TRBV7-2 and TRBJ1-4): GAGVSQSPSNKVTEKGKDVELRCDPISGHTALYWYRQSLGQGLEFLIYFQGNSAPDKSGLPSDRFSAERTGGSVSTLTIQRTQQEDSAVYLCASSLDPGPNEKLFFGSGTQLSVL.

The rearrangement joins TRBV5-1 to TRBJ2-1; 10 nucleotides line up with TRBD2. The CDR3 totals 17 residues. In germline, CDR1 is SGHRS, CDR2 YFSETQ. Germline trimming cut 4 bases from V and 0 bases from J; bases unmatched to any gene: 7. Here the CDR3 DNA reads TGCGCCAGCAGCGGACTAGCGGCTGTTCGCTCCTACAATGAGCAGTTCTTC. It codes for CASSGLAAVRSYNEQFF.

This chain links TRBV6-5 with TRBJ2-7, with unresolved D. CDR1 is MNHEY, CDR2 SVGAGI, per germline. V was shortened by 7 bases and J by 2 bases, with 6 bases between the two germline ends. The CDR3 contains 11 residues. The CDR3 protein is CASILTYEQYF. As DNA, the CDR3 is TGTGCCAGCATTCTTACCTACGAGCAGTACTTC.

A few counts support this clone. This chain connects TRBV27 to TRBJ1-2; TRBD1 matches 7 bases. The CDR3 loop spans 16 amino acids. Germline-derived CDR1 and CDR2 are MNHEY and SMNVEV (reference sequence). V was pared by 5 bases and J by 3 bases, with 12 bases of the junction left unmatched. In nucleotides, the CDR3 is TGTGCCAGCAGTGGGAATGCCGGGACAGCTTACTATGGCTACACCTTC. This sequence encodes CASSGNAGTAYYGYTF.